The rows below give T cell receptor beta chains drawn from one sample of a study of T cell repertoires in cytomegalovirus infection. A single record per CDR3 protein comes from TCRdb applying MiXCR to the reads. The sample lists approximately 100,000 distinct CDR3 sequences; about 22% were seen once. Source material: CD8+ T cells from PBMCs. The receptor set was obtained from a human donor in good health (CMV status not recorded). Some clones in this sample may be carry-over from other donors' samples. CDR3s include the opening cysteine and the closing phenylalanine or tryptophan. D genes are given only for firm matches. Only some rows state a clone size, as once, few, many or a class for expanded clones.

-,TRBJ1-4,TRBV6-2/TRBV6-3,-,TGTGCCAGCAGTTTATCCCTGCGTACTAAACTGTTTTTT,CASSLSLRTKLFF
few,TRBJ2-5,TRBV6-6,TRBD1,TGTGCCAGCAGTTACTCTGTGGGACAGGGGACTGATGGGGAGACCCAGTACTTC,CASSYSVGQGTDGETQYF
-,TRBJ2-2,TRBV7-2,TRBD2,TGTGCCAGCAGCTTAGAATACACTAGCGGGAGGCCCGGGGAGCTGTTTTTT,CASSLEYTSGRPGELFF
many,TRBJ1-6,TRBV20-1,-,TGCAGTGCTAGAGACGGAAAAAATAATTCACCCCTCCACTTT,CSARDGKNNSPLHF
-,TRBJ2-1,TRBV29-1,-,TGCAGCGTACTGGGTTTGAGTTTCTACAATGAGCAGTTCTTC,CSVLGLSFYNEQFF
many,TRBJ2-3,TRBV7-2,-,TGTGCCAGCAGCTTAGCCGAGGGGGGGGCTAAAGATACGCAGTATTTT,CASSLAEGGAKDTQYF
-,TRBJ2-7,TRBV20-1,-,TGCAGTGCTAGAGATCTCCCTTCCGGGAGAGGATACGAGCAGTACTTC,CSARDLPSGRGYEQYF
many,TRBJ1-5,TRBV7-6,-,TGTGCCAGCAGCTTAGGCGACACCCCAGAGGGAAATCAGCCCCAGCATTTT,CASSLGDTPEGNQPQHF
-,TRBJ1-5,TRBV7-4,-,TGTGCCAGCAGCCCTCAGGGGAGCAATCAGCCCCAGCATTTT,CASSPQGSNQPQHF
-,TRBJ2-5,TRBV7-9,TRBD1,TGTGCCAGCAGCAGAGGACAGGTCGGAGAGACCCAGTACTTC,CASSRGQVGETQYF
many,TRBJ1-3,TRBV7-4,-,TGTGCCAGCAGCTACAGACAGGTCTCTGGAAACACCATATATTTT,CASSYRQVSGNTIYF
few,TRBJ2-7,TRBV19,-,TGTGCCAGTAGTGTGGACAGAGGGTACGAGCAGTACTTC,CASSVDRGYEQYF
-,TRBJ2-4,TRBV20-1,-,TGCAGTGCCACCTTCGGTGGGGGGGGGCTCGGTTTGGACATTCAGTACTTC,CSATFGGGGLGLDIQYF
many,TRBJ2-5,TRBV7-8,TRBD2,TGTGCCAGCAGCTTAGCGGTTCTAGCGGGAGACAGTCAGGAGACCCAGTACTTC,CASSLAVLAGDSQETQYF
many,TRBJ2-7,TRBV11-2,-,TGTGCCAGCAGCTCGGGCCTCCCGCAGTACTTC,CASSSGLPQYF
many,TRBJ2-1,TRBV7-2,-,TGTGCCAGCAGCCCCGACCCTTCCATCCACAATGAGCAGTTCTTC,CASSPDPSIHNEQFF
-,TRBJ1-1,TRBV19,TRBD1,TGTGCCAGTAGACAACAGGGGGCGGTGAACACTGAAGCTTTCTTT,CASRQQGAVNTEAFF
few,TRBJ1-1,TRBV7-9,-,TGTGCATCGGGGATTGCTGAAGCTTTCTTT,CASGIAEAFF
few,TRBJ2-1,TRBV20-1,TRBD2,TGCAGTGCTAGAGATTTACGGGGGGACTATGAGCAGTTCTTC,CSARDLRGDYEQFF
few,TRBJ2-2,TRBV4-3,TRBD1,TGCGCCAGCAGCCCAAGCCGGGACAGGGGGAGCACCGGGGAGCTGTTTTTT,CASSPSRDRGSTGELFF
few,TRBJ2-2,TRBV2,TRBD1,TGTGCCAGCAAGCGCAGCCGGGACAGGGGGCCGGTCGGGGAGCTGTTTTTT,CASKRSRDRGPVGELFF
few,TRBJ2-7,TRBV20-1,-,TGCAGTGCCCTAGATGGGACCGGTAGCTCCTACGAGCAGTACTTC,CSALDGTGSSYEQYF
many,TRBJ2-7,TRBV7-6,-,TGTGCCAGCAGCTTAGCGCCCTCCTCCTACGAGCAGTACTTC,CASSLAPSSYEQYF
many,TRBJ2-5,TRBV12-3/TRBV12-4,-,TGTGCCAGCAGTTTAGGAGGGAACCAAGAGACCCAGTACTTC,CASSLGGNQETQYF
-,TRBJ1-5,TRBV6-2/TRBV6-3,TRBD1,TGTGCCAGCAGCTGGACAGGGGGCGTTCAGCCCCAGCATTTT,CASSWTGGVQPQHF
few,TRBJ1-2,TRBV20-1,TRBD1,TGCAGTGCTAGAATGGAAGGGGGCGGCTATGGCTACACCTTC,CSARMEGGGYGYTF
-,TRBJ1-1,TRBV15,-,TGTGCCACCAGCAGAGATCGGTCCGGTCCCTCTGAAGCTTTCTTT,CATSRDRSGPSEAFF
-,TRBJ2-7,TRBV7-2,-,TGTGCCAGCAGCCCCCGCGGGGGCCTTGAGGGGGAGCAGTACTTC,CASSPRGGLEGEQYF
many,TRBJ2-1,TRBV7-9,-,TGTGCCAGCAGCCCTACTAGTGTCAATGAGCAGTTCTTC,CASSPTSVNEQFF
-,TRBJ1-1,TRBV25-1,-,TGTGCCAGCAGTGACCAATGCCCCATAGGCCAGGTGAACACTGAAGCTTTCTTT,CASSDQCPIGQVNTEAFF
few,TRBJ2-1,TRBV7-2,-,TGTGCCAGCAGCGAGAGGGCCCTCACCTACAATGAGCAGTTCTTC,CASSERALTYNEQFF
many,TRBJ2-1,TRBV11-2,-,TGTGCCAGCAGCCAATTCGCGGGTGAGCAGTTCTTC,CASSQFAGEQFF
few,TRBJ2-2,TRBV7-8,TRBD2,TGTGCCAGCAGCCCTCGGACTAGCGGGGGGGAATTGGTCGGGGAGCTGTTTTTT,CASSPRTSGGELVGELFF
-,TRBJ2-1,TRBV7-6,-,TGTGCCAGCAGCTTAGGTAGGAACCCCTACAATGAGCAGTTCTTC,CASSLGRNPYNEQFF
-,TRBJ2-5,TRBV25-1,TRBD1,TGTGCCAGTGGGGACAGAAAGTTCCAAGAGACCCAGTACTTC,CASGDRKFQETQYF
-,TRBJ1-1,TRBV27,TRBD1,TGTGCCAGCCATTTACAACAGGGGGACACTGAAGCTTTCTTT,CASHLQQGDTEAFF
many,TRBJ1-6,TRBV7-9,-,TGTGCCAGCAGCTCAAATTCACCCCTCCACTTT,CASSSNSPLHF
few,TRBJ2-4,TRBV12-5,-,TGTGCTAGTGGTTTGGACTCGCTAGGGGAGGCCAAAAACATTCAGTACTTC,CASGLDSLGEAKNIQYF
few,TRBJ1-1,TRBV13,TRBD1,TGTGCCAGCAGCCGGGACAGGGTTTTTAACACTGAAGCTTTCTTT,CASSRDRVFNTEAFF
once,TRBJ2-1,TRBV20-1,TRBD2,TGCAGTGCTTTCCATCTAGCGGGAGAGGACAATGAGCAGTTCTTC,CSAFHLAGEDNEQFF
many,TRBJ2-7,TRBV5-1,TRBD1,TGCGCCAGCAGCTTACTGACAGGGGCGGCCTACGAGCAGTACTTC,CASSLLTGAAYEQYF
-,TRBJ2-3,TRBV14,TRBD2,TGTGCCAGCAGCCAAAGAGGACTAGCGTACACAGATACGCAGTATTTT,CASSQRGLAYTDTQYF
-,TRBJ2-1,TRBV6-6,TRBD1,TGTGCCAGCAGATACTCGATACAGGGGACGTACAATGAGCAGTTCTTC,CASRYSIQGTYNEQFF
many,TRBJ2-1,TRBV7-2,TRBD2,TGTGCCAGCAGATTAAGTAGCGGGGGAGGATACAATGAGCAGTTCTTC,CASRLSSGGGYNEQFF
many,TRBJ2-7,TRBV7-2,TRBD2,TGTGCCAGCAGCTCTGGACTAGCGGGGGGGCTGGGCGAGCAGTACTTC,CASSSGLAGGLGEQYF
few,TRBJ1-4,TRBV20-1,-,TGCAGTGCTAGAGTTACAGAAGCAACTAATGAAAAACTGTTTTTT,CSARVTEATNEKLFF
-,TRBJ2-3,TRBV7-6,-,TGTGCCAGCAGCGAATACCAGGGCAATACGCAGTATTTT,CASSEYQGNTQYF
many,TRBJ2-5,TRBV7-9,-,TGTGCCAGCAGCTTTGATAACTGGGGGGAGACCCAGTACTTC,CASSFDNWGETQYF
few,TRBJ1-1,TRBV5-1,TRBD1,TGCGCCAGCAGCGACGCCGCCCAACGACAGGGCGCTGAAGCTTTCTTT,CASSDAAQRQGAEAFF
-,TRBJ2-7,TRBV28,-,TGTGCCAGCTCCCTTGTGAGCTCCTACGAGCAGTACTTC,CASSLVSSYEQYF